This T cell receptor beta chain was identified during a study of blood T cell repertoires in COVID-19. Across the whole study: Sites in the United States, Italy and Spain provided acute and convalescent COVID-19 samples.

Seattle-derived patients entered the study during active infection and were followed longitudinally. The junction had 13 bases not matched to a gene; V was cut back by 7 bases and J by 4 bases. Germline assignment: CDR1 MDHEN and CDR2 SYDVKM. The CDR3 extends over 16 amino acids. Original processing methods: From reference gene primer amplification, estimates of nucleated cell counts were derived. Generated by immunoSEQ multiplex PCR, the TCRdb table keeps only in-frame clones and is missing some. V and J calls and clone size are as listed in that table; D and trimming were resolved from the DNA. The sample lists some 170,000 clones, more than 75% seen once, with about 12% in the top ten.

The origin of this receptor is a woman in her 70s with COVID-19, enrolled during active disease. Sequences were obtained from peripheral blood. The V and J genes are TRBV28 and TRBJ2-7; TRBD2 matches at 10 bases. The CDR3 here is CASNTAGGFRRYEQYF. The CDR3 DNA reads TGTGCCAGCAACACAGCGGGAGGGTTTCGACGATACGAGCAGTACTTC.